This is a list of T cell receptor beta chains from one sample in a study of OX40 agonist ivuxolimab in advanced cancers. Some clones are missing from TCRdb's copy, which holds only in-frame ones; the method was immunoSEQ multiplex PCR. The data contain tens of thousands of clones, roughly 84% of them singletons. Sequencing used CD4+ or CD8+ T cells sorted from blood, obtained in a trial of the OX40 agonist ivuxolimab. These TCRs come from an adult with an advanced solid tumor such as melanoma, head and neck, liver or kidney cancer. Each CDR3 is given with its conserved first and last residue. The D gene is left open where the match is weak. Only part of the rows carry a size: once, few, many, or a class if the clone is expanded.

J gene	clone size	D gene	V gene	CDR3 protein	CDR3 DNA
TRBJ2-3	.	.	TRBV30	CAWSVVTDTQYF	TGTGCCTGGAGTGTTGTGACAGATACGCAGTATTTT
TRBJ1-5	.	.	TRBV6-5	CASSPSGHNQPQHF	TGTGCCAGCAGTCCATCGGGGCACAATCAGCCCCAGCATTTT
TRBJ1-2	once	.	TRBV28	CASGNKDYGYTF	TGTGCCAGCGGGAACAAAGACTATGGCTACACCTTC
TRBJ2-1	.	.	TRBV9	CASSVSERALRSNEQFF	TGTGCCAGCAGCGTATCGGAGCGGGCCCTTCGGTCCAATGAGCAGTTCTTC
TRBJ2-1	.	TRBD2	TRBV9	CASSVGRLAGAPQFF	TGTGCCAGCAGCGTAGGACGGCTAGCGGGAGCACCGCAGTTCTTC
TRBJ2-7	once	.	TRBV6-1	CASSWGEAYEQYF	TGTGCCAGCAGTTGGGGAGAAGCCTACGAGCAGTACTTC
TRBJ2-1	.	TRBD1	TRBV4-3	CASSQGGTGGMDEQFF	TGCGCCAGCAGCCAAGGGGGGACAGGGGGCATGGATGAGCAGTTCTTC
TRBJ2-7	.	TRBD1	TRBV6-5	CASSYSKGQVTYEQYF	TGTGCCAGCAGTTACTCGAAGGGACAGGTCACCTACGAGCAGTACTTC
TRBJ1-2	.	TRBD1	TRBV2	CASTPGGQGAVGKNYTF	TGTGCCAGCACCCCGGGTGGACAGGGGGCGGTTGGGAAGAACTACACCTTC
TRBJ2-2	few	.	TRBV6-4	CASTPSPGTGELFF	TGTGCCAGCACCCCCTCACCTGGCACCGGGGAGCTGTTTTTT
TRBJ2-5	.	.	TRBV2	CASSARLFQETQYF	TGTGCCAGCAGTGCCCGACTCTTCCAAGAGACCCAGTACTTC
TRBJ2-3	.	.	TRBV20-1	CSARVLNTQYF	TGCAGTGCTAGAGTTTTAAATACGCAGTATTTT
TRBJ1-5	few	TRBD1	TRBV18	CASSRTGDNQPQHF	TGTGCCAGCTCGAGGACAGGGGACAATCAGCCCCAGCATTTT
TRBJ1-5	.	.	TRBV19	CASSIGFGSGQPQHF	TGTGCCAGTAGTATTGGGTTTGGCTCAGGTCAGCCCCAGCATTTT
TRBJ1-1	.	.	TRBV4-1	CASSPPRAGVTEAFF	TGCGCCAGCAGCCCTCCGAGGGCGGGGGTCACTGAAGCTTTCTTT
TRBJ1-3	once	.	TRBV6-1	CASSELLGSSGNTIYF	TGTGCCAGCAGTGAACTGTTAGGCAGCTCTGGAAACACCATATATTTT
TRBJ2-5	.	.	TRBV19	CASSPSDRQETQYF	TGTGCCAGTAGTCCCTCTGACAGACAAGAGACCCAGTACTTC
TRBJ1-1	.	TRBD1	TRBV20-1	CSARKGQRAFF	TGCAGTGCTAGGAAGGGACAGAGGGCTTTCTTT
TRBJ1-4	.	TRBD1	TRBV19	CASSAGTGVLKLFF	TGTGCCAGTAGTGCCGGGACAGGGGTCCTAAAACTGTTTTTT
TRBJ1-4	once	.	TRBV11-2	CASSLLSGMREKLFF	TGTGCCAGCAGCTTGCTCTCGGGGATGAGGGAAAAACTGTTTTTT
TRBJ2-7	.	TRBD1	TRBV6-1	CATGDRATYEQYF	TGTGCCACCGGGGACAGAGCCACCTACGAGCAGTACTTC
TRBJ2-7	.	TRBD2	TRBV7-2	CASSSRTSGLAYEQYF	TGTGCCAGCAGCTCGCGGACTAGCGGGCTTGCCTACGAGCAGTACTTC
TRBJ1-2	.	.	TRBV4-2	CASSQDGTDAEGYTF	TGTGCCAGCAGCCAAGACGGGACGGACGCGGAGGGCTACACCTTC
TRBJ2-1	.	.	TRBV5-1	CASSFNRDYNEQFF	TGCGCCAGCAGCTTTAACAGGGACTACAATGAGCAGTTCTTC
TRBJ2-7	.	TRBD2	TRBV5-1	CASSAGRAVYEQYF	TGCGCCAGCAGCGCGGGGAGGGCGGTCTACGAGCAGTACTTC
TRBJ2-1	once	.	TRBV7-7	CASSSNGPLNEQFF	TGTGCCAGCAGTTCTAATGGGCCCCTCAATGAGCAGTTCTTC
TRBJ1-3	.	.	TRBV5-8	CASRRGGNTIYF	TGTGCCAGCAGGAGGGGCGGAAACACCATATATTTT
TRBJ1-4	.	.	TRBV6-5	CASSYSRGGGREKLFF	TGTGCCAGCAGTTACTCGAGAGGGGGGGGTCGAGAAAAACTGTTTTTT
TRBJ2-1	.	TRBD2	TRBV28	CASRVLAGGEDEQFF	TGTGCCAGCAGAGTACTAGCGGGAGGGGAGGATGAGCAGTTCTTC
TRBJ1-1	.	TRBD1	TRBV11-2	CASSLTTGGTEAFF	TGTGCCAGCAGCTTGACGACAGGGGGCACTGAAGCTTTCTTT
TRBJ2-1	.	.	TRBV7-2	CASSLGPGEGYEQFF	TGTGCCAGCAGCTTAGGTCCGGGAGAAGGCTATGAGCAGTTCTTC